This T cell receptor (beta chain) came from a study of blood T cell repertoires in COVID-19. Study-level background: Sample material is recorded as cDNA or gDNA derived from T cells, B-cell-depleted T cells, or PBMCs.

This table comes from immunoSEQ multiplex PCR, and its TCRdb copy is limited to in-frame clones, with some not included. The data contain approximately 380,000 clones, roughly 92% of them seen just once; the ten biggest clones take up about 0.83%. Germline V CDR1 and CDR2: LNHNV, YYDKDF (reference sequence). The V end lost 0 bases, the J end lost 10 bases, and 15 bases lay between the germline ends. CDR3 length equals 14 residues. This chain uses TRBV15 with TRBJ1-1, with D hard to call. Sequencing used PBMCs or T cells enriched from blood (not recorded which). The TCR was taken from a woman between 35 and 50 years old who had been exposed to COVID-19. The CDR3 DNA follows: TGTGCCACCAGCAGAGAGGGTGGTCCTAGTGGAGCTTTCTTT. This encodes CATSREGGPSGAFF.